One and the same sample provided the 27 T cell receptor beta chains below, sequenced in a study of control samples from healthy donors and cancer patients. The data were produced by immunoSEQ multiplex PCR, yet TCRdb's version contains in-frame clones alone and is incomplete. In the table there are some 150,000 clones, less than 95% of which are singletons. Sequencing input: PBMCs. Receptors originate from a man aged 60 to 75 with colorectal cancer.

CDR3 coding DNA: TGCGCCAGCAGCCAAGGGACGGGGTGGGAGCAGTACTTC. This sequence encodes CASSQGTGWEQYF. The V call is TRBV4-3, the J call TRBJ2-7; D is possibly TRBD2 (5 bases). The germline CDR1 and CDR2 sequences are LGHNA and YSLEER. The CDR3 spans 13 residues. V was trimmed by 1 base and J by 7 bases, leaving 11 bases between them.

The rearrangement joins TRBV7-2 to TRBJ2-2, with D possibly being TRBD1 (6 bases). The CDR3 covers 16 residues. The germline V and J ends were trimmed by 6 bases and 0 bases, with 14 bases remaining between them. Germline V lookup: CDR1 SGHTA, CDR2 FQGNSA. CDR3 loop: CASRPPGTPNTGELFF. CDR3 coding DNA: TGTGCCAGCAGACCTCCCGGGACACCGAACACCGGGGAGCTGTTTTTT.

This chain connects TRBV11-2 to TRBJ2-1, with TRBD2 as a possible D gene (7 bases). The CDR3 is 12 amino acids. V was shortened by 1 base and J by 15 bases, with 13 bases between the two germline ends. The germline V gene has CDR1 SGHAT and CDR2 FQNNGV. The CDR3 DNA reads as TGTGCCAGCAGCTTAGGGCAGGGGAGGGGGTTCTTC. Its translation is CASSLGQGRGFF.

This clone came up once. This chain connects TRBV18 to TRBJ2-5; TRBD2 aligns across 9 bases. Germline CDR1 reads KGHSH; CDR2 reads LQKENI. The junction had 6 bases not matched to a gene; V was cut back by 0 bases and J by 1 base. The CDR3 has 17 residues. Here the CDR3 DNA reads TGTGCCAGCTCACCACCTGCGGGGGGGGGCCCCCAAGAGACCCAGTACTTC. Protein product: CASSPPAGGGPQETQYF. The complete variable domain, with remaining parts taken from reference TRBV18 and TRBJ2-5, reads NAGVMQNPRHLVRRRGQEARLRCSPMKGHSHVYWYRQLPEEGLKFMVYLQKENIIDESGMPKERFSAEFPKEGPSILRIQQVVRGDSAAYFCASSPPAGGGPQETQYFGPGTRLLVL.

This sequence joins TRBV11-2 and TRBJ1-3; D call uncertain. Trimming took 5 bases from V and 1 from J, leaving 9 bases between them. Germline CDR1 reads SGHAT; CDR2 reads FQNNGV. The CDR3 extends over 14 amino acids. Here the CDR3 DNA reads TGTGCCAGCAGCCTCTCGGGGTCTGGAAACACCATATATTTT. As protein: CASSLSGSGNTIYF.

V usage is TRBV19 and J usage is TRBJ1-5; D is unclear. This CDR3 spans 15 amino acids. Germline V CDR1 and CDR2: LNHDA, SQIVND (reference sequence). Trimming left V 1 base short and J 4 bases short, with 11 bases between. The CDR3 bases are TGTGCCAGTAGTATAGGGAGGGTTCTGAATCAGCCCCAGCATTTT. Translating it yields CASSIGRVLNQPQHF.

This clone was seen a single time. The J gene is TRBJ2-5, the V gene TRBV18; the D gene is possibly TRBD1 (6 bases). CDR1 and CDR2 (germline): KGHSH, LQKENI. Trimming shortened V by 1 base and J by 2 bases, and 11 bases separated the two germline ends. The CDR3 covers 15 residues. CDR3 bases: TGTGCCAGCTCACCACGAAGCAGGGGACAAGAGACCCAGTACTTC. The encoded protein is CASSPRSRGQETQYF.

The CDR3 region is CASSMKTGTDNEQFF. For the CDR3, the DNA is TGTGCCAGTAGTATGAAGACAGGGACCGACAATGAGCAGTTCTTC. The gene calls are TRBV19 and TRBJ2-1, with TRBD1 identical over 7 bases. V lost 3 bases to trimming and J lost 5 bases; unmatched junction nucleotides: 7. The CDR3 spans 15 residues. The V gene's germline CDR1 is LNHDA and CDR2 SQIVND (reference sequence).

This sequence joins TRBV2 and TRBJ2-1; no clear D gene. Trimming pared 5 bases from V and 3 bases from J, leaving 11 bases between. This CDR3 comprises 14 residues. CDR1 is SNHLY and CDR2 is FYNNEI in the germline V gene. The CDR3 protein is CASSLQAGYNEQFF. The CDR3 coding sequence is TGTGCCAGCAGTCTTCAGGCTGGCTACAATGAGCAGTTCTTC.

Of note for this clone: The same CDR3 can be traced to other DNA sequences in this sample. This chain links TRBV19 with TRBJ2-2; 11 bases are a match to TRBD2. This CDR3 has 14 residues. Trimming removed 10 bases from V and 4 bases from J; junction bases left unmatched: 5. Per germline, CDR1 LNHDA and CDR2 SQIVND (reference sequence). CDR3 in DNA: TGTGCCACCGGGACTAGCGGTGGCACCGGGGAGCTGTTTTTT. Translating it yields CATGTSGGTGELFF.

J is TRBJ1-6 and V is TRBV5-6; the D gene is possibly TRBD1 (5 bases). The V end was cut by 6 bases, the J end by 9 bases, with 16 bases between. Per the germline V gene, CDR1 is SGHDT and CDR2 is YYEEEE. The CDR3 is made up of 14 amino acids. The CDR3: CASTTTAPFSPLHF. The CDR3 nucleotides are TGTGCCAGCACCACGACAGCGCCTTTTTCACCCCTCCACTTT.

The chain carries TRBV13 and TRBJ1-3, with 7 nucleotides matching TRBD1. The CDR3 covers 15 residues. Germline V gene data show CDR1 as PRHDT and CDR2 as FYEKMQ (reference sequence). The J segment lost 6 bases and the V segment lost 5 bases, leaving 10 bases of the junction unmatched. The CDR3 sequence is CASSNRGEMENTIYF. In DNA, the CDR3 is TGTGCCAGCAGCAACAGGGGCGAAATGGAAAACACCATATATTTT.

The J gene is TRBJ2-2, the V gene TRBV21-1; no DNA check was done on the table's D call, TRBD1. TRBV21-1 is described as a pseudogene. This CDR3 region has 20 residues. The CDR3 region has the DNA TGTGCCAGCAGCAAAGGTAGGGGGACCGGGACATCAGGGTACACCGGGGAGCTGTTTTTT. Protein: CASSKGRGTGTSGYTGELFF.

This chain uses TRBV6-1 with TRBJ2-4; perhaps TRBD2 as D (6 bases). Germline V gene lookup returns CDR1 MNHNS and CDR2 SASEGT. V was clipped by 1 base and J by 6 bases, with 10 bases between them. This CDR3 spans 14 amino acids. In DNA, the CDR3 is TGTGCCAGCAGTGAAGATGGTAGCGGAAACATTCAGTACTTC. This sequence encodes CASSEDGSGNIQYF.

The gene calls are TRBV5-4 and TRBJ2-6; D may match TRBD1 or TRBD2 (6 bases each). Trimming cost V 4 bases and J 0 bases, with 17 bases left between them. CDR1 is SGHNT and CDR2 is YYREEE in the germline V gene (reference sequence). CDR3 length: 18 amino acids. CDR3 sequence: CASSPPFRGLSGANVLTF. DNA for the CDR3: TGTGCCAGCAGCCCACCCTTCAGGGGACTCTCTGGGGCCAACGTCCTGACTTTC. The full variable domain, rest sourced from reference TRBV5-4 and TRBJ2-6, is ETGVTQSPTHLIKTRGQQVTLRCSSQSGHNTVSWYQQALGQGPQFIFQYYREEENGRGNFPPRFSGLQFPNYSSELNVNALELDDSALYLCASSPPFRGLSGANVLTFGAGSRLTVL.

This clone showed up just once. Additional DNA sequences in this sample encode the identical CDR3. The V call is TRBV19, the J call TRBJ2-7, with 7 positions matching TRBD1. With 5 bases clipped from V and 2 bases from J, the junction kept 6 bases outside the gene matches. The CDR3 is 14 amino acids. Germline CDR1 and CDR2: LNHDA and SQIVND (reference sequence). The CDR3 spells CASSPRQGTYEQYF. CDR3 coding DNA: TGTGCCAGTAGTCCCAGACAGGGAACCTACGAGCAGTACTTC.

The chain employs TRBV29-1 and TRBJ1-2; D perhaps matches TRBD1 (6 bases). Trimming removed 7 bases from V and 0 bases from J, with 12 bases in between. Germline V gives CDR1 SQVTM, CDR2 ANQGSEA. The CDR3 extends over 13 amino acids. CDR3 in DNA: TGCAGCGCTGGGGGCACATCTAACTATGGCTACACCTTC. It encodes CSAGGTSNYGYTF.

The genes are TRBV7-2 and TRBJ2-3, with TRBD2 identical over 11 bases. Germline lookup yields CDR1 SGHTA and CDR2 FQGNSA. The CDR3 totals 17 residues. After removal of 5 bases from V and 0 bases from J, the junction contained 7 bases not matched to a gene. CDR3 nucleotide sequence: TGTGCCAGCAGCCTACTAGCGGGGGCGGTTAGCACAGATACGCAGTATTTT. Protein product: CASSLLAGAVSTDTQYF.

The rearrangement links TRBV6-5 to TRBJ1-6; weak D call: TRBD1 (6 bases). CDR3 size: 15 residues. CDR1 is MNHEY, CDR2 SVGAGI, per germline. V dropped 0 bases and J dropped 9 bases, with 12 bases sitting between them. The CDR3 loop reads CASSYSSGGSSPLHF. In DNA form, the CDR3 reads TGTGCCAGCAGTTACTCGTCTGGGGGCAGTTCACCCCTCCACTTT.

The CDR3 bases are TGTGCCAGCAGCTTGAGCCCTCGAACAGGGGCCTTGAACACCGGGGAGCTGTTTTTT. This sequence encodes CASSLSPRTGALNTGELFF. This sequence joins TRBV5-5 and TRBJ2-2, with 7 bases identical to TRBD1. Germline CDR1 and CDR2: SGHKS and YYEKEE (reference sequence). The CDR3 covers 19 residues. With 1 base clipped from V and 1 base from J, the junction kept 13 bases outside the gene matches.

This clone appeared once. The rearrangement joins TRBV28 to TRBJ1-1, with a weak D call TRBD1 (6 bases). Looked up from germline, CDR1 is MDHEN and CDR2 is SYDVKM. V was clipped by 4 bases and J by 5 bases, with 14 bases between them. The CDR3 totals 14 residues. CDR3 protein: CASSSPWGQTEAFF. The CDR3 nucleotides are TGTGCCAGCAGTTCCCCGTGGGGGCAAACTGAAGCTTTCTTT.

The chain combines TRBV5-1 with TRBJ2-5; 7 positions match TRBD1. J was trimmed by 2 bases and V by 4 bases; bases with no gene match: 5. In germline, CDR1 is SGHRS, CDR2 YFSETQ. The CDR3 length is 14 residues. The CDR3 bases are TGCGCCAGCAGCCCGGGACAGCAACAAGAGACCCAGTACTTC. Residues: CASSPGQQQETQYF.

The CDR3 is CASSTGGTGNTEAFF. As DNA, the CDR3 is TGTGCCAGCTCCACAGGGGGGACAGGGAACACTGAAGCTTTCTTT. V is TRBV18 and J is TRBJ1-1; 8 bases align to TRBD1. The germline gives CDR1 KGHSH, CDR2 LQKENI. Trimming at V came to 6 bases and at J to 1 base, leaving 7 bases not matched to a gene. This CDR3 contains 15 residues. The full variable domain, rest sourced from reference TRBV18 and TRBJ1-1, is NAGVMQNPRHLVRRRGQEARLRCSPMKGHSHVYWYRQLPEEGLKFMVYLQKENIIDESGMPKERFSAEFPKEGPSILRIQQVVRGDSAAYFCASSTGGTGNTEAFFGQGTRLTVV.

The chain combines TRBV6-5 with TRBJ2-1, with D hard to call. This CDR3 is built from 14 residues. Trimming took 7 bases from V and 0 from J, leaving 10 bases between them. Germline CDR1 is MNHEY and CDR2 is SVGAGI. The CDR3 region has the DNA TGTGCCAGCAACCACTTAAGCTCCTACAATGAGCAGTTCTTC. Translated, it gives CASNHLSSYNEQFF.

This chain connects TRBV7-9 to TRBJ1-6, with D possibly being TRBD1 (5 bases). The CDR3 length is 14 residues. Trimming took off 3 bases at V and 7 bases at J, with 10 bases between the two ends. The V gene's germline CDR1 is SEHNR and CDR2 FQNEAQ (reference sequence). This CDR3 is CASSFVRGNSPLHF. CDR3 nucleotides: TGTGCCAGCAGCTTTGTAAGGGGAAATTCACCCCTCCACTTT. The full variable domain, completed using reference TRBV7-9 and TRBJ1-6, is DTGVSQNPRHKITKRGQNVTFRCDPISEHNRLYWYRQTLGQGPEFLTYFQNEAQLEKSRLLSDRFSAERPKGSFSTLEIQRTEQGDSAMYLCASSFVRGNSPLHFGNGTRLTVT.

In this sample, this clone turned up once. The chain recombines TRBV20-1 with TRBJ1-1, with D possibly being TRBD1 (6 bases). The CDR3 length is 15 residues. Deletions cut 3 bases from V and 0 bases from J, with 14 bases between. Germline V gives CDR1 DFQATT, CDR2 SNEGSKA (reference sequence). The CDR3 reads CSASATGSMNTEAFF. CDR3 nucleotides: TGCAGTGCTAGTGCCACAGGGTCCATGAACACTGAAGCTTTCTTT.

J is TRBJ2-2 and V is TRBV7-9; 10 nucleotides align to TRBD1. Germline lookup yields CDR1 SEHNR and CDR2 FQNEAQ (reference sequence). The junction had 3 bases not matched to a gene; V was cut back by 3 bases and J by 5 bases. The CDR3 extends over 15 amino acids. Here the CDR3 DNA reads TGTGCCAGCAGCTTTCGGACAGGGGGGACCGGGGAGCTGTTTTTT. Its translation: CASSFRTGGTGELFF. The variable domain in full, completed from reference TRBV7-9 and TRBJ2-2, reads DTGVSQNPRHKITKRGQNVTFRCDPISEHNRLYWYRQTLGQGPEFLTYFQNEAQLEKSRLLSDRFSAERPKGSFSTLEIQRTEQGDSAMYLCASSFRTGGTGELFFGEGSRLTVL.